This T cell receptor (beta chain) appears in the sequencing data of a study of beta chain features in type 1 diabetes. Study information: Cell yields, age and gender were similar between patients and healthy donors. Study-wide findings and caveats: Cells that show high TCR expression could be over-represented by cDNA sequencing. TCRB repertoires of naive, central memory and Treg cells appeared more similar among patients than among healthy donors.

The CDR3 length is 15 residues. Germline V gives CDR1 MNHGY, CDR2 SAAAGT. V was clipped by 7 bases and J by 5 bases, with 21 bases between them. Sequenced material consisted of expressed TCRB transcripts (all of the isolated RNA was reverse transcribed). The assay was immunoSEQ multiplex PCR, and TCRdb's table has in-frame clones only and misses some. The table shows around 500,000 clones, with approximately 31% occurring only once. This clone has just a few counts. Its matching antigen is unknown. This receptor was obtained from a man between 18 and 29 years old in good health. The V gene is TRBV6-8, the J gene TRBJ2-7; either TRBD1 or TRBD2 may fit D (7 bases each). Sequenced input: naive CD4+ T cells from blood. Here the CDR3 DNA reads TGTGCCAGCATCCAGGGGGAGGGTGCCAACCACGAGCAGTACTTC. Encoded protein: CASIQGEGANHEQYF.